This TCR beta chain originates from a study of cytomegalovirus exposure and HLA in healthy donors. Overall study results and limits: Through in vitro validation, a few CMV-associated chains were shown to be specific for CMV antigens. The study labeled 150 to 200 TCR beta chains cytomegalovirus-associated.

Germline V gene sequence: CDR1 MNHNS, CDR2 SASEGT. The CDR3 loop spans 13 amino acids. Trimming removed 2 bases at V and 3 bases at J, with 6 bases between. Measured with immunoSEQ multiplex PCR; TCRdb has only the in-frame clones, and not every one. The data show roughly 60,000 clones, just under 95% seen once. Worth noting for this clone: What it recognizes is unknown.

V usage is TRBV6-1 and J usage is TRBJ2-3; D is perhaps TRBD2 (5 bases). This clonotype originated in a man aged 18 to 29 in good health and CMV-seronegative. Material: PBMCs. The DNA for the CDR3 is TGTGCCAGCAGTGAACCGGGGACAGATACGCAGTATTTT. It codes for CASSEPGTDTQYF.